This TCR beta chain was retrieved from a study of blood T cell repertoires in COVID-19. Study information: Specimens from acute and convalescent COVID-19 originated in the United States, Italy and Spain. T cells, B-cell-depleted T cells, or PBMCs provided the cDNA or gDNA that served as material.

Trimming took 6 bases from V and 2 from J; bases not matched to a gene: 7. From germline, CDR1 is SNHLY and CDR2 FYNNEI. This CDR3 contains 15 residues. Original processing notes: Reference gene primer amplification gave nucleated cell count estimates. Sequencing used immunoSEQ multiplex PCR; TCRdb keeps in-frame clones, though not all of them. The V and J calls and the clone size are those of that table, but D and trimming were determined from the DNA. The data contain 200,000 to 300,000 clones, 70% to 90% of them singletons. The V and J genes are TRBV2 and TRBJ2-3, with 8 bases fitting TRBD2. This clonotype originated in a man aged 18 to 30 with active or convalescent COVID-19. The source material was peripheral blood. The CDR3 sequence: CASSSSGRNTDTQYF. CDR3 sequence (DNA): TGTGCCAGCAGCTCGAGCGGGAGAAACACAGATACGCAGTATTTT. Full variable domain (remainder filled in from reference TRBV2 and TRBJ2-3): EPEVTQTPSHQVTQMGQEVILRCVPISNHLYFYWYRQILGQKVEFLVSFYNNEISEKSEIFDDQFSVERPDGSNFTLKIRSTKLEDSAMYFCASSSSGRNTDTQYFGPGTRLTVL.